A single sample gave rise to the 31 T cell receptor beta chains below, sequenced in a study of T cell responses to AZD1222 COVID-19 vaccine. TCRdb's copy holds only in-frame clones and misses some; the assay was immunoSEQ multiplex PCR. Among about 120,000 clones listed, 88% were seen once. This sample comprised peripheral blood, obtained on day 0 of AZD1222 vaccination. The source is an adult in good health.

This rearrangement joins TRBV2 to TRBJ2-1; TRBD2 matches 7 bases. V was pared by 4 bases and J by 6 bases, with 9 bases of the junction left unmatched. In germline, CDR1 is SNHLY, CDR2 FYNNEI. The CDR3 length is 15 residues. This chain's CDR3 is CASSGESGASNEQFF. Here the CDR3 DNA reads TGTGCCAGCAGTGGAGAAAGCGGGGCCTCCAATGAGCAGTTCTTC.

The J gene is TRBJ1-1, the V gene TRBV6-5, with no clear D. This CDR3 has 12 residues. V lost 7 bases, J lost 4 bases, and 10 bases lay in between. The V gene's germline CDR1 is MNHEY and CDR2 SVGAGI. CDR3 sequence: CASNKGGTEAFF. The CDR3 DNA is TGTGCCAGCAATAAGGGTGGCACTGAAGCTTTCTTT.

The chain has TRBV10-1 and TRBJ2-3; 7 bases agree with TRBD1. V dropped 5 bases and J dropped 4; count of bases not matched to a gene: 12. The CDR3 has 16 amino acids. Germline V gene sequence: CDR1 WNHNN, CDR2 SYGVQD (reference sequence). CDR3 sequence reads: CASSQRLQGRADTQYF. In DNA, the CDR3 is TGCGCCAGCAGTCAACGACTACAGGGGCGCGCAGATACGCAGTATTTT.

This chain connects TRBV5-8 to TRBJ1-1; the D gene is possibly TRBD1 (6 bases). The CDR3 spans 16 residues. Trimming pared 1 base from V and 1 base from J, leaving 14 bases between. Germline CDR1 is SGHTS and CDR2 is YDEGEE. The CDR3 DNA follows: TGTGCCAGCAGCTTGCTACCGGACAGCAAGAACACTGAAGCTTTCTTT. Translating it yields CASSLLPDSKNTEAFF.

In the case of this clone: At one end, the junction sequence differs from germline, possibly due to a read error. This chain connects TRBV6-6 to TRBJ1-2; D perhaps matches TRBD1 (6 bases). CDR1 and CDR2 from the germline V gene are MNHNY and SVGAGI (reference sequence). There are 15 residues in the CDR3. The CDR3: CANSYGPGVDYGYTF. Here the CDR3 DNA reads TGTGCCAACAGTTATGGGCCAGGGGTCGACTATGGCTACACCTTC.

The J gene is TRBJ2-1, the V gene TRBV12-1; the table's D call, TRBD2, has no DNA check behind it. TRBV12-1 is termed a pseudogene. The CDR3 loop spans 15 amino acids. The CDR3: CASSERPSGYNEQFF. Here the CDR3 DNA reads TGTGCCAGCAGCGAGCGCCCTAGCGGTTACAATGAGCAGTTCTTC.

The gene calls are TRBV18 and TRBJ1-3, with 7 bases identical to TRBD1. After removal of 4 bases from V and 0 bases from J, the junction contained 9 bases not matched to a gene. Germline V CDR1 and CDR2: KGHSH, LQKENI. CDR3 length equals 17 residues. Written as DNA, the CDR3 is TGTGCCAGCTCACTTATGGGGACAGCGGACTCTGGAAACACCATATATTTT. This sequence encodes CASSLMGTADSGNTIYF.

The chain uses TRBV5-8 and TRBJ1-5; 9 bases match TRBD1. Germline V lookup: CDR1 SGHTS, CDR2 YDEGEE. V lost 4 bases to trimming and J lost 6 bases; unmatched junction nucleotides: 8. This CDR3 is built from 15 residues. This CDR3 is CASSVTGGRFQPQHF. The CDR3 DNA reads as TGTGCCAGCAGCGTTACAGGGGGCCGATTTCAGCCCCAGCATTTT.

V gene TRBV28 combines with J gene TRBJ1-5; 10 positions match TRBD1. The CDR3 has 16 amino acids. J lost 4 bases, V lost 2 bases, and 5 bases had no gene match. Germline V CDR1 and CDR2: MDHEN, SYDVKM. CDR3 amino acids: CASSLPRQGANQPQHF. The CDR3 nucleotides are TGTGCCAGCAGTTTACCCCGACAGGGGGCGAATCAGCCCCAGCATTTT.

The chain uses TRBV28 and TRBJ1-5; unclear D gene. In germline, CDR1 is MDHEN, CDR2 SYDVKM. This CDR3 is 15 amino acids long. V was cut by 1 base and J by 6 bases, with 13 bases left in between. Written as DNA, the CDR3 is TGTGCCAGCAGTTTATTAGGAGGGTCAGGTCAGCCCCAGCATTTT. As protein: CASSLLGGSGQPQHF.

The V and J genes are TRBV30 and TRBJ2-5, with 14 positions matching TRBD2. CDR1 and CDR2 (germline): GTSNPN, SVGIG (reference sequence). This CDR3 contains 17 residues. The trim removed 3 bases at V and 4 bases at J, leaving 10 bases unmatched. The DNA of the CDR3 is TGTGCCTGGAGCACCGGACTAGCGGGAGGAGCGGGAGAGACCCAGTACTTC. Residues: CAWSTGLAGGAGETQYF.

The gene calls are TRBV19 and TRBJ2-5, with TRBD2 matching 8 bases. Germline V gene data show CDR1 as LNHDA and CDR2 as SQIVND (reference sequence). The CDR3 runs 14 residues. V lost 5 bases and J lost 5; bases outside the gene matches: 7. This chain's CDR3 is CASSSAGVTETQYF. For the CDR3, the DNA is TGTGCCAGTAGTTCAGCGGGAGTAACGGAGACCCAGTACTTC.

This rearrangement joins TRBV6-1 to TRBJ1-2; no clear D. V was shortened by 0 bases and J by 3 bases, with 11 bases between the two germline ends. The CDR3 consists of 15 residues. The germline V gene has CDR1 MNHNS and CDR2 SASEGT. CDR3 region: CASSEAPQPYYGYTF. CDR3 DNA: TGTGCCAGCAGTGAAGCGCCCCAACCTTACTATGGCTACACCTTC.

The genes are TRBV28 and TRBJ2-1; TRBD2 matches at 12 bases. From germline, CDR1 is MDHEN and CDR2 SYDVKM. There are 15 residues in the CDR3. The junction had 5 bases not matched to a gene; V was cut back by 6 bases and J by 5 bases. CDR3 nucleotide sequence: TGTGCCAGCAGCGCCGGACTAGCGGGAAACAATGAGCAGTTCTTC. It yields the protein CASSAGLAGNNEQFF.

The chain has TRBV14 and TRBJ2-7; 8 bases align to TRBD1. The CDR3 is made up of 15 amino acids. Per the germline V gene, CDR1 is SGHDN and CDR2 is FVKESK. Germline trimming cut 2 bases from V and 2 bases from J; bases unmatched to any gene: 5. Here the CDR3 reads CASSQWGTGTYEQYF. The CDR3 DNA reads TGTGCCAGCAGCCAATGGGGGACAGGAACCTACGAGCAGTACTTC. Looking up the rest from reference TRBV14 and TRBJ2-7 gives the full variable domain: EAGVTQFPSHSVIEKGQTVTLRCDPISGHDNLYWYRRVMGKEIKFLLHFVKESKQDESGMPNNRFLAERTGGTYSTLKVQPAELEDSGVYFCASSQWGTGTYEQYFGPGTRLTVT.

This sequence joins TRBV18 and TRBJ2-7; 7 bases line up with TRBD1. V shed 3 bases and J 4 bases; nucleotides not matched to a gene: 6. This CDR3 has 14 amino acids. The germline V gene encodes CDR1 KGHSH and CDR2 LQKENI. This CDR3 reads CASSPLRTGYEQYF. The CDR3 DNA reads TGTGCCAGCTCACCTCTTCGGACAGGTTACGAGCAGTACTTC.

The chain combines TRBV5-4 with TRBJ2-7; 8 positions match TRBD2. There are 15 residues in the CDR3. Germline trimming cut 4 bases from V and 1 base from J; bases unmatched to any gene: 7. Looked up from germline, CDR1 is SGHNT and CDR2 is YYREEE (reference sequence). The CDR3 loop reads CASSRLGGRSYEQYF. CDR3 coding DNA: TGTGCCAGCAGCCGGTTGGGCGGGAGGTCCTACGAGCAGTACTTC.

V is TRBV28 and J is TRBJ2-3; D is ambiguous. CDR1 is MDHEN, CDR2 SYDVKM, per germline. The CDR3 sequence is 12 residues long. The germline V and J ends were trimmed by 3 bases and 3 bases, with 4 bases remaining between them. Written as DNA, the CDR3 is TGTGCCAGCAGTTTTACAACAGATACGCAGTATTTT. It yields the protein CASSFTTDTQYF.

The genes are TRBV10-3 and TRBJ2-1; 10 positions match TRBD1. With V trimmed by 5 bases and J by 4 bases, 8 bases remained unmatched. Germline values: CDR1 ENHRY, CDR2 SYGVKD. This CDR3 has 16 residues. CDR3 DNA: TGTGCCATCAGTCCCGGGACAGGGGCGGGGTACAATGAGCAGTTCTTC. Residues: CAISPGTGAGYNEQFF.

This rearrangement joins TRBV6-5 to TRBJ2-3; D is perhaps TRBD1 or TRBD2 (7 bases each). There are 15 residues in the CDR3. Germline values: CDR1 MNHEY, CDR2 SVGAGI. Trimming shortened V by 5 bases and J by 1 base, and 13 bases separated the two germline ends. The CDR3 loop is CASSTQGGGTDTQYF. The CDR3 DNA is TGTGCCAGCAGTACTCAGGGGGGGGGCACAGATACGCAGTATTTT.

This clone was counted between two and nine times. The V gene is TRBV24-1, the J gene TRBJ1-5; the D is unclear. The germline V gene has CDR1 KGHDR and CDR2 SFDVKD. The CDR3 loop spans 14 amino acids. Trimming cost V 2 bases and J 2 bases, with 6 bases left between them. The CDR3 DNA reads TGTGCCACCAGTGATTATCAGGGCAATCAGCCCCAGCATTTT. Translated: CATSDYQGNQPQHF.

The chain recombines TRBV11-2 with TRBJ2-7; D is undetermined. Trimming shortened V by 5 bases and J by 3 bases, and 8 bases separated the two germline ends. The germline gives CDR1 SGHAT, CDR2 FQNNGV. The CDR3 contains 12 residues. The CDR3 DNA reads as TGTGCCAGCAGCCCACGGGTCTACGAGCAGTACTTC. Amino acids: CASSPRVYEQYF.

The DNA for the CDR3 is TGTGCCAGCAGCTCGGGACTAGCGACAGATACGCAGTATTTT. This sequence encodes CASSSGLATDTQYF. The rearrangement uses TRBV9 and TRBJ2-3; 10 bases are shared with TRBD2. This CDR3 is 14 amino acids long. The germline gives CDR1 SGDLS, CDR2 YYNGEE. With 4 bases clipped from V and 3 bases from J, the junction kept 2 bases outside the gene matches.

This clone has just one count. The rearrangement joins TRBV7-9 to TRBJ1-2; 7 bases match TRBD1. The CDR3 has 16 amino acids. Germline V gene lookup returns CDR1 SEHNR and CDR2 FQNEAQ (reference sequence). With V trimmed by 0 bases and J by 1 base, 5 bases remained unmatched. The CDR3 coding sequence is TGTGCCAGCAGCTTAGCGAGTGACAGGGTTAACTATGGCTACACCTTC. Its protein product is CASSLASDRVNYGYTF.

The V and J genes are TRBV5-6 and TRBJ2-2, with D tentatively TRBD1 (6 bases). The germline V and J ends were trimmed by 4 bases and 0 bases, with 13 bases remaining between them. The CDR3 loop spans 16 amino acids. Germline CDR1 SGHDT, CDR2 YYEEEE. As DNA, the CDR3 is TGTGCCAGCAGCCTTCGGACAGCCGCGAACACCGGGGAGCTGTTTTTT. Residues: CASSLRTAANTGELFF.

This clone has a handful of counts. The chain recombines TRBV2 with TRBJ2-4, with a possible D match to TRBD2 (7 bases). The germline gives CDR1 SNHLY, CDR2 FYNNEI. The CDR3 covers 14 residues. V was shortened by 5 bases and J by 10 bases, with 18 bases between the two germline ends. The CDR3 DNA reads as TGTGCCAGCAGTATCCGACAGGTGGGGGGGATTCAGTACTTC. It translates to CASSIRQVGGIQYF.

The chain has TRBV6-5 and TRBJ1-5, with 7 bases lining up with TRBD1. Trimming cost V 8 bases and J 0 bases; bases outside gene matches: 4. This CDR3 contains 14 residues. Germline-derived CDR1 and CDR2 are MNHEY and SVGAGI. The CDR3 sequence is CASRDSISNQPQHF. The CDR3 nucleotides read TGTGCCAGCCGGGACAGCATTAGCAATCAGCCCCAGCATTTT.

The chain is built from TRBV27 and TRBJ2-2, with unresolved D. Germline CDR1 is MNHEY and CDR2 is SMNVEV (reference sequence). V was shortened by 6 bases and J by 6 bases, with 5 bases between the two germline ends. CDR3 length: 11 residues. The CDR3 loop reads CASSRPGELFF. The CDR3 DNA follows: TGTGCCAGCAGCCGCCCCGGGGAGCTGTTTTTT.

The chain uses TRBV7-2 and TRBJ1-6, with D tentatively TRBD1 (6 bases). This CDR3 contains 15 residues. The V gene lost 5 bases and the J gene lost 7 bases, with 15 bases spanning the gap. The germline V gene encodes CDR1 SGHTA and CDR2 FQGNSA. The DNA for the CDR3 is TGTGCCAGCAGCCCAGACGGGGGGCGGAATTCACCCCTCCACTTT. Protein: CASSPDGGRNSPLHF.

This chain connects TRBV28 to TRBJ1-4; D possibly corresponds to TRBD1 (6 bases). The CDR3 has 15 amino acids. Germline CDR1 and CDR2: MDHEN and SYDVKM. The germline V and J ends were trimmed by 5 bases and 3 bases, with 13 bases remaining between them. CDR3 protein: CASSPRGAANEKLFF. CDR3 nucleotide sequence: TGTGCCAGCAGTCCCAGGGGCGCGGCTAATGAAAAACTGTTTTTT.

The genes are TRBV10-3 and TRBJ2-3; TRBD2 matches at 11 bases. V shed 3 bases and J 3 bases; nucleotides not matched to a gene: 2. The CDR3 contains 15 residues. CDR1 ENHRY and CDR2 SYGVKD come from the germline V gene. The CDR3 reads CAISEASGRTDTQYF. The CDR3 nucleotides are TGTGCCATCAGTGAAGCTAGCGGGAGGACAGATACGCAGTATTTT.